The source of this T cell receptor (beta chain) is a study of blood T cells in healthy people across ages. This CDR3 contains 15 residues. The V and J ends lost 5 bases and 3 bases, in that order; junction bases with no gene match: 5. Germline V gene sequence: CDR1 LGHNA, CDR2 YSLEER. Next came a second PCR, run for about 7 to 12 cycles, which used a sample-barcoded 5' primer along with a J-beta primer mix. Through a template-switch adaptor with 12 random nucleotides, each cDNA molecule received a tag. Each CDR3 protein gets one entry after TCRdb re-called the 5' RACE reads with MiXCR. Found here are 380,000 or so distinct CDR3 sequences, 50% to 60% of them singletons; the top ten hold 45% to 65%.

The J gene is TRBJ2-7, the V gene TRBV4-3, with TRBD2 matching over 12 bases. This TCR derives from a man in his 60s in good health. The sample was blood. CDR3 sequence reads: CASSVTSGGNYEQYF. Written as DNA, the CDR3 is TGCGCCAGCAGCGTGACTAGCGGGGGCAACTACGAGCAGTACTTC.